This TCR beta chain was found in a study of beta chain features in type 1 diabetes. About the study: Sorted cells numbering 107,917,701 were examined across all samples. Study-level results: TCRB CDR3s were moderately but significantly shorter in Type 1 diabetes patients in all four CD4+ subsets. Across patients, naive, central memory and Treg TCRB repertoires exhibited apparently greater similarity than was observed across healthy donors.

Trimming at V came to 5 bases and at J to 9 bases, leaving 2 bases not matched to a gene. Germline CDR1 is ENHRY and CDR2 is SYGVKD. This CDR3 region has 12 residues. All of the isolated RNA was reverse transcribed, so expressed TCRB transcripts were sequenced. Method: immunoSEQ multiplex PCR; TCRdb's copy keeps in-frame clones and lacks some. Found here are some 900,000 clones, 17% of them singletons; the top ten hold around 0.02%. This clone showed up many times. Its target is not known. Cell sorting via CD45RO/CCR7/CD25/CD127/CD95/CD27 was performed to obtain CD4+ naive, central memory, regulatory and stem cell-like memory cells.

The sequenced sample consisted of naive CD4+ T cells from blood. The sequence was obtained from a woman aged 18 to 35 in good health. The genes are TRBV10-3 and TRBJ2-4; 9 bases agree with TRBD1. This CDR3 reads CAISQDRGIQYF. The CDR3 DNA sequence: TGTGCCATCAGTCAGGACAGGGGCATTCAGTACTTC.